The 21 T cell receptor beta chains reported below all come from one sample, sequenced in a study of T cell responses to AZD1222 COVID-19 vaccine. Clones were sequenced by immunoSEQ multiplex PCR, and TCRdb holds only the in-frame ones, with some missing. The sample yields 150,000 to 200,000 clones, around 89% seen once. The specimen comprised peripheral blood, sampled 28 days after the second AZD1222 dose. These receptors all come from an adult who received the AZD1222 COVID-19 vaccine.

The chain carries TRBV12-3 or TRBV12-4 and TRBJ1-2; D is unclear. This CDR3 has 13 residues. The germline V and J ends were trimmed by 5 bases and 4 bases, with 11 bases remaining between them. CDR3 in DNA: TGTGCCAGCAGTATTGACACGGGCTATGGCTACACCTTC. This gives the protein CASSIDTGYGYTF.

For the CDR3, the DNA is TGCGCCAGCAGCTTAGGGCAGCCCCACAATGAGCAGTTCTTC. Its protein is CASSLGQPHNEQFF. J is TRBJ2-1 and V is TRBV5-1; D is unclear. The V gene lost 2 bases and the J gene lost 5 bases, with 11 bases spanning the gap. CDR1 is SGHRS and CDR2 is YFSETQ in the germline V gene. This CDR3 spans 14 amino acids.

This clone was picked up one time. The chain couples TRBV25-1 to TRBJ2-5; TRBD2 matches 8 bases. V shed 9 bases and J 5 bases; nucleotides not matched to a gene: 8. CDR1 and CDR2 (germline): MGHDK, SYGVNS. The CDR3 loop spans 13 amino acids. The CDR3 loop is CASGGLAGETQYF. CDR3 nucleotides: TGTGCCAGTGGGGGGCTAGCGGGCGAGACCCAGTACTTC.

This rearrangement joins TRBV7-8 to TRBJ1-2; the match to TRBD1 covers 8 bases. V lost 1 base and J lost 5; bases outside the gene matches: 9. This CDR3 is 16 amino acids long. Germline assignment: CDR1 SGHVS and CDR2 FQNEAQ. The chain's CDR3 is CASSLVRAGGKYGYTF. The CDR3 DNA follows: TGTGCCAGCAGCTTAGTAAGGGCAGGGGGCAAGTATGGCTACACCTTC.

The rearrangement uses TRBV19 and TRBJ2-4; D is unclear. From germline, CDR1 is LNHDA and CDR2 SQIVND (reference sequence). Trimming removed 9 bases from V and 15 bases from J, with 24 bases in between. The CDR3 is made up of 13 amino acids. CDR3 in amino acids: CASVTADLIHLYF. CDR3 nucleotide sequence: TGTGCCAGCGTCACGGCCGACCTTATCCATCTGTACTTC.

The genes are TRBV18 and TRBJ2-1; D is ambiguous. This CDR3 is built from 14 residues. Trimming shortened V by 0 bases and J by 11 bases, and 14 bases separated the two germline ends. Germline assignment: CDR1 KGHSH and CDR2 LQKENI. The CDR3 is CASSPPRKDLQQFF. The CDR3 DNA is TGTGCCAGCTCACCACCCCGAAAAGACCTCCAGCAGTTCTTC.

CDR3 sequence (DNA): TGTGCCAGCAGGGGGACTAGCGGGAGGGCGTATGAGCAGTTCTTC. Its protein is CASRGTSGRAYEQFF. The chain is built from TRBV7-2 and TRBJ2-1; TRBD2 matches at 16 bases. The ends lost 6 bases at V and 8 bases at J; junction bases unmatched: 4. This CDR3 spans 15 amino acids. The germline CDR1 and CDR2 sequences are SGHTA and FQGNSA.

The rearrangement uses TRBV7-9 and TRBJ2-4, with D possibly being TRBD1 (6 bases). CDR1 and CDR2 (germline): SEHNR, FQNEAQ (reference sequence). V shed 5 bases and J shed 1 base, with 12 bases lying between them. The CDR3 is made up of 15 amino acids. The CDR3 nucleotides read TGTGCCAGCAGCACATCAGGGGTGGCCAAAAACATTCAGTACTTC. Its protein product is CASSTSGVAKNIQYF. Filled out from reference TRBV7-9 and TRBJ2-4, the complete variable domain reads DTGVSQNPRHKITKRGQNVTFRCDPISEHNRLYWYRQTLGQGPEFLTYFQNEAQLEKSRLLSDRFSAERPKGSFSTLEIQRTEQGDSAMYLCASSTSGVAKNIQYFGAGTRLSVL.

CDR3 protein: CASSPDSRGYEQYF. DNA for the CDR3: TGTGCCAGCAGTCCGGATTCGAGGGGCTACGAGCAGTACTTC. This sequence joins TRBV27 and TRBJ2-7, with D possibly called TRBD1 or TRBD2 (5 bases each). Germline CDR1 reads MNHEY; CDR2 reads SMNVEV (reference sequence). V lost 5 bases and J lost 3, with 14 bases in between. This CDR3 comprises 14 residues.

This clone has only one observation. The V and J genes are TRBV18 and TRBJ1-3; 11 nucleotides align to TRBD1. The CDR3 covers 16 residues. Germline lookup yields CDR1 KGHSH and CDR2 LQKENI. J lost 0 bases, V lost 2 bases, and 0 bases had no gene match. This CDR3 reads CASSPGTGGSGNTIYF. CDR3 DNA: TGTGCCAGCTCACCAGGGACAGGGGGCTCTGGAAACACCATATATTTT. Together with reference TRBV18 and TRBJ1-3, the CDR3 gives the full variable domain: NAGVMQNPRHLVRRRGQEARLRCSPMKGHSHVYWYRQLPEEGLKFMVYLQKENIIDESGMPKERFSAEFPKEGPSILRIQQVVRGDSAAYFCASSPGTGGSGNTIYFGEGSWLTVV.

J is TRBJ2-3 and V is TRBV19; 8 bases fit TRBD1. The CDR3 covers 15 residues. Germline V gene lookup returns CDR1 LNHDA and CDR2 SQIVND (reference sequence). J gave up 1 base and V 5 bases, and 5 bases lay outside the gene matches. CDR3 in amino acids: CASSPGQGGTDTQYF. CDR3 coding DNA: TGTGCCAGTAGTCCCGGACAGGGCGGCACAGATACGCAGTATTTT.

V usage is TRBV18 and J usage is TRBJ2-5; 14 bases are shared with TRBD2. Germline trimming cut 6 bases from V and 1 base from J; bases unmatched to any gene: 10. Germline CDR1 KGHSH, CDR2 LQKENI. The CDR3 spans 18 residues. CDR3 residues: CASSRGLAGGITQETQYF. CDR3 sequence (DNA): TGTGCCAGCTCCCGAGGACTAGCGGGAGGAATAACCCAAGAGACCCAGTACTTC.

This clone has more than one count but fewer than ten. The gene calls are TRBV5-1 and TRBJ2-3; 7 bases map to TRBD1. Trimming took 3 bases from V and 5 from J; bases not matched to a gene: 9. The CDR3 is made up of 15 amino acids. Germline V gene data show CDR1 as SGHRS and CDR2 as YFSETQ. The CDR3 reads CASSYAGTVGDTQYF. The CDR3 DNA sequence: TGCGCCAGCAGCTACGCCGGGACAGTTGGAGATACGCAGTATTTT.

The chain carries TRBV28 and TRBJ2-1; 8 bases fit TRBD1. V lost 3 bases to trimming and J lost 6 bases; unmatched junction nucleotides: 1. The length of the CDR3 is 13 residues. Germline CDR1 is MDHEN and CDR2 is SYDVKM. CDR3 sequence: CASSLTGVNEQFF. CDR3 DNA sequence: TGTGCCAGCAGTTTGACAGGGGTCAATGAGCAGTTCTTC.

This chain joins TRBV5-4 and TRBJ1-3; D gene uncertain. Per germline, CDR1 SGHNT and CDR2 YYREEE (reference sequence). This CDR3 contains 13 residues. Trimming removed 4 bases from V and 3 bases from J, with 8 bases in between. CDR3 nucleotides: TGTGCCAGCAGCACGGGAAATGGAAACACCATATATTTT. This sequence encodes CASSTGNGNTIYF. The whole variable domain, remainder taken from reference TRBV5-4 and TRBJ1-3, is ETGVTQSPTHLIKTRGQQVTLRCSSQSGHNTVSWYQQALGQGPQFIFQYYREEENGRGNFPPRFSGLQFPNYSSELNVNALELDDSALYLCASSTGNGNTIYFGEGSWLTVV.

Worth noting for this clone: Other DNA sequences of this sample code for an identical CDR3. The CDR3 bases are TGTGCCAGCAGCGACCGGGGGGCCGGGGAGCTGTTTTTT. Translating it yields CASSDRGAGELFF. The chain has TRBV9 and TRBJ2-2, with 7 nucleotides matching TRBD2. CDR1 SGDLS and CDR2 YYNGEE come from the germline V gene. With 3 bases clipped from V and 6 bases from J, the junction kept 2 bases outside the gene matches. CDR3 length: 13 residues.

The genes are TRBV11-2 and TRBJ1-5, with a weak D call TRBD1 (6 bases). Germline loops: CDR1 SGHAT, CDR2 FQNNGV. Trimming shortened V by 6 bases and J by 5 bases, and 11 bases separated the two germline ends. There are 13 residues in the CDR3. The CDR3 is CASSSDRYQPQHF. CDR3 coding DNA: TGTGCCAGCAGTAGTGACAGGTATCAGCCCCAGCATTTT.

The chain links TRBV27 to TRBJ1-1; 8 bases line up with TRBD1. CDR1 is MNHEY, CDR2 SMNVEV, per germline (reference sequence). J gave up 4 bases and V 2 bases, and 12 bases lay outside the gene matches. The CDR3 extends over 17 amino acids. As DNA, the CDR3 is TGTGCCAGCAGTTTAGAGGGGGCAGGGGGCTTGGTCACTGAAGCTTTCTTT. It translates to CASSLEGAGGLVTEAFF.

This clone was found once. The chain employs TRBV6-5 and TRBJ1-5, with unresolved D. V was cut by 2 bases and J by 4 bases, with 6 bases left in between. Germline assignment: CDR1 MNHEY and CDR2 SVGAGI. The CDR3 totals 13 residues. For the CDR3, the DNA is TGTGCCAGCAGTTACGTGGCTAATCAGCCCCAGCATTTT. It encodes CASSYVANQPQHF.

J is TRBJ2-2 and V is TRBV24-1; 9 bases map to TRBD1. This CDR3 spans 16 amino acids. V was pared by 9 bases and J by 3 bases, with 10 bases of the junction left unmatched. The V gene's germline CDR1 is KGHDR and CDR2 SFDVKD. CDR3 loop: CATSGQGIRHTGELFF. The CDR3 DNA reads as TGTGCCACCTCCGGACAGGGGATTAGACACACCGGGGAGCTGTTTTTT.

This rearrangement joins TRBV5-4 to TRBJ2-7; TRBD2 matches 8 bases. The CDR3 runs 16 residues. With 4 bases clipped from V and 2 bases from J, the junction kept 11 bases outside the gene matches. Per germline, CDR1 SGHNT and CDR2 YYREEE (reference sequence). The CDR3 DNA reads TGTGCCAGCAGCCCCCTCAGCGGGAGCATACCCTACGAGCAGTACTTC. Its protein is CASSPLSGSIPYEQYF.